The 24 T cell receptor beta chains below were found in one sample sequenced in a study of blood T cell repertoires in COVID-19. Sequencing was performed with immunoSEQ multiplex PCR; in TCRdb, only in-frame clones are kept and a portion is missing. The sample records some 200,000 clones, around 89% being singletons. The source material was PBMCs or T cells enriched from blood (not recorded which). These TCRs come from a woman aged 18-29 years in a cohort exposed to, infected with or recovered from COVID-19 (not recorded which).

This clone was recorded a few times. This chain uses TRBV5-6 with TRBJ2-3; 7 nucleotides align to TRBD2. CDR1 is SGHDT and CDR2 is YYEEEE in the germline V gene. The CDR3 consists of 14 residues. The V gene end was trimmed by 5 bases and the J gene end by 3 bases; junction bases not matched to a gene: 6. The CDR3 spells CASRTSFMTDTQYF. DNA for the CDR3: TGTGCCAGCAGGACTAGCTTTATGACAGATACGCAGTATTTT.

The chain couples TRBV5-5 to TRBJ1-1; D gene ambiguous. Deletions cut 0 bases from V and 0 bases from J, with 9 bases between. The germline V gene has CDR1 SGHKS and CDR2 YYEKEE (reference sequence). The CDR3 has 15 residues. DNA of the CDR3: TGTGCCAGCAGCTTGGGCGCGCTCATGAACACTGAAGCTTTCTTT. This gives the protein CASSLGALMNTEAFF.

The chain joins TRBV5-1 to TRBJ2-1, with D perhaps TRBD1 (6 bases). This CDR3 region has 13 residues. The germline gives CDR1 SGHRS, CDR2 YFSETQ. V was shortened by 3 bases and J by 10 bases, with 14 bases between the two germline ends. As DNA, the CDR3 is TGCGCCAGCAGCTCGGACAGCCTTGGGGAGCAGTTCTTC. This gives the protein CASSSDSLGEQFF.

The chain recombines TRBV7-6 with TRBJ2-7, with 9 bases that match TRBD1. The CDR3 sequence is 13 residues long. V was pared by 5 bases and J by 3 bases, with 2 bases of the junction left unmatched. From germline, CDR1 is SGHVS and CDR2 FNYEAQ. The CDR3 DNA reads TGTGCCAGCAGCCGGGACAGGGACTACGAGCAGTACTTC. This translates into CASSRDRDYEQYF.

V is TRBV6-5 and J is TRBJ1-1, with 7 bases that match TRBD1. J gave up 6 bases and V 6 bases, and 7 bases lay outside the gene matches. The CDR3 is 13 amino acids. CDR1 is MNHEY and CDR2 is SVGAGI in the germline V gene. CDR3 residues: CASRRDRAPEAFF. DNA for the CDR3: TGTGCCAGCAGAAGAGACAGGGCGCCTGAAGCTTTCTTT.

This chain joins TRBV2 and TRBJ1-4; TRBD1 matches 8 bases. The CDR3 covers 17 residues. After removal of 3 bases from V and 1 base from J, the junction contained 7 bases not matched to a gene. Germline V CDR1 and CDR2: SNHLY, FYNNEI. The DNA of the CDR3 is TGTGCCAGCAGTGACGGGGCAGGGGGCGGAACTAATGAAAAACTGTTTTTT. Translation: CASSDGAGGGTNEKLFF.

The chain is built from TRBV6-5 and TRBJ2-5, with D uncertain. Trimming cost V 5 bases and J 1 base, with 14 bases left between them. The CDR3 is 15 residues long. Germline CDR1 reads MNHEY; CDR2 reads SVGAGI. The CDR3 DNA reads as TGTGCCAGCAGTCCCCCACGGTACAGCCAAGAGACCCAGTACTTC. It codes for CASSPPRYSQETQYF.

CDR3 residues: CASSSGTSGAYNEQFF. The CDR3 region has the DNA TGTGCCAGCAGCTCAGGGACTAGCGGGGCCTACAATGAGCAGTTCTTC. This chain joins TRBV11-2 and TRBJ2-1; 13 nucleotides match TRBD2. The CDR3 spans 16 residues. Germline loops: CDR1 SGHAT, CDR2 FQNNGV. Trimming at V came to 4 bases and at J to 2 bases, leaving 2 bases not matched to a gene.

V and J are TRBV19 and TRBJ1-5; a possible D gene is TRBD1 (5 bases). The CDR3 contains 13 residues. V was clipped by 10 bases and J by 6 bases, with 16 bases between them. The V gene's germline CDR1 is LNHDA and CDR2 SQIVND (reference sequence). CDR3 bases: TGTGCCACCGCCGATTTGGGGCCTCAGCCCCAGCATTTT. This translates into CATADLGPQPQHF.

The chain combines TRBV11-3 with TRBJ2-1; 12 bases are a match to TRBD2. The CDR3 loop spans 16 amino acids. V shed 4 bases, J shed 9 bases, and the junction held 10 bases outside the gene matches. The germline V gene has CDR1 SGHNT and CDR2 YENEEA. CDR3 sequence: CASSSLGLAGGGEQFF. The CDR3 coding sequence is TGTGCCAGCAGCTCCCTGGGGCTAGCGGGAGGGGGTGAGCAGTTCTTC.

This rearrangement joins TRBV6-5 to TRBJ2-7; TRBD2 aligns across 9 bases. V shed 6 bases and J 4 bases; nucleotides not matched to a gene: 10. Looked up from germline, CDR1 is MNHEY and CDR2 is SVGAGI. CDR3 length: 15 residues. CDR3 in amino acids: CASRGVASGEYEQYF. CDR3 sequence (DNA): TGTGCCAGCAGGGGGGTGGCTAGCGGGGAATACGAGCAGTACTTC.

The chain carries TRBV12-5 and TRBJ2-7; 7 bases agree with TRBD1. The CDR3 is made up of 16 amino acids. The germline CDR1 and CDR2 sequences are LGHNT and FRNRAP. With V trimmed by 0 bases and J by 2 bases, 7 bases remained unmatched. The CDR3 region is CASGLVSGTVTYEQYF. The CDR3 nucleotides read TGTGCTAGTGGTTTGGTATCGGGGACAGTCACCTACGAGCAGTACTTC. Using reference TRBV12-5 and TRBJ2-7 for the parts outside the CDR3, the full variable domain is DARVTQTPRHKVTEMGQEVTMRCQPILGHNTVFWYRQTMMQGLELLAYFRNRAPLDDSGMPKDRFSAEMPDATLATLKIQPSEPRDSAVYFCASGLVSGTVTYEQYFGPGTRLTVT.

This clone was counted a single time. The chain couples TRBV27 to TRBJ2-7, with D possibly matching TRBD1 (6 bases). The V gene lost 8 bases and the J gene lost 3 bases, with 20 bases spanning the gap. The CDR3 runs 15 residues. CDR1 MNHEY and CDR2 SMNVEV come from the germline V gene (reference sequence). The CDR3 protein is CASSSPRDTIYEQYF. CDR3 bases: TGTGCCAGCTCCTCTCCCCGGGACACGATCTACGAGCAGTACTTC.

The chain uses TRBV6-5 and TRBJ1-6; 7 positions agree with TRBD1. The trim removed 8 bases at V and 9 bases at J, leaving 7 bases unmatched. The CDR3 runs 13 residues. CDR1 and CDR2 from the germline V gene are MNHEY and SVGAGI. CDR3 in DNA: TGTGCCAGCTCCCCTGACAGGGCTTCACCCCTCCACTTT. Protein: CASSPDRASPLHF.

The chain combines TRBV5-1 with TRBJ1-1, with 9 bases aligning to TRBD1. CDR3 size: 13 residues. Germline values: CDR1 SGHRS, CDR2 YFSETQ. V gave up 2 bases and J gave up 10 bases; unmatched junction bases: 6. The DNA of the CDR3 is TGCGCCAGCAGCTTTCGACAGGGGGAGTTAGCTTTCTTT. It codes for CASSFRQGELAFF.

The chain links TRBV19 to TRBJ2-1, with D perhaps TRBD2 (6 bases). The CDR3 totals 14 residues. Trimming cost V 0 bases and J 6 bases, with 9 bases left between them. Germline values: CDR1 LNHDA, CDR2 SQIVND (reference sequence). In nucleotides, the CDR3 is TGTGCCAGTAGTATAGATGGGGAGGTCAATGAGCAGTTCTTC. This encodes CASSIDGEVNEQFF. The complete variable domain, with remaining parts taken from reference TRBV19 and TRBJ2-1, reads DGGITQSPKYLFRKEGQNVTLSCEQNLNHDAMYWYRQDPGQGLRLIYYSQIVNDFQKGDIAEGYSVSREKKESFPLTVTSAQKNPTAFYLCASSIDGEVNEQFFGPGTRLTVL.

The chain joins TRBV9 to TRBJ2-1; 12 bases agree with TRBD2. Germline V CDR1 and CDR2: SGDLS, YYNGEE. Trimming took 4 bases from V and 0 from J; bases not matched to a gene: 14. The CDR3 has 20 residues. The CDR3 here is CASSFSKGLAGGSSYNEQFF. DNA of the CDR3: TGTGCCAGCAGCTTCTCCAAGGGGCTAGCGGGGGGGAGCTCCTACAATGAGCAGTTCTTC.

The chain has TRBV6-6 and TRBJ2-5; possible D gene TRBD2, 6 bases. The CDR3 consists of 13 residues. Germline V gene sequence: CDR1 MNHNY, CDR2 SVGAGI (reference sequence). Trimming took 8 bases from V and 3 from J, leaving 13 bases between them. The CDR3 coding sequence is TGTGCCAGCGCGGAGGGGACGGAAGAGACCCAGTACTTC. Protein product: CASAEGTEETQYF.

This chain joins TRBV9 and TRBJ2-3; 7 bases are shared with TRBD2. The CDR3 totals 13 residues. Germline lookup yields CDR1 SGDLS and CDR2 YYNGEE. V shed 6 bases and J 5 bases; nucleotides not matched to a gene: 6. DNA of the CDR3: TGTGCCAGCAACACGGGAGGAATAGATACGCAGTATTTT. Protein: CASNTGGIDTQYF.

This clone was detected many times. Here the CDR3 DNA reads TGTGCCAGTAGTACGGACCACTCGGGGTTTGGGACAGATACGCAGTATTTT. Encoded protein: CASSTDHSGFGTDTQYF. The chain is built from TRBV19 and TRBJ2-3; a weak D match, TRBD2 (5 bases). V shed 4 bases and J shed 3 bases, with 20 bases lying between them. The CDR3 has 17 amino acids. Germline-derived CDR1 and CDR2 are LNHDA and SQIVND (reference sequence).

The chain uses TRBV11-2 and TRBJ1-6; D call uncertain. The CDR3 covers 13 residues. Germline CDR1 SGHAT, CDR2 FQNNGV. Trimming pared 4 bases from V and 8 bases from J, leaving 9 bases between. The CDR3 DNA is TGTGCCAGCAGCTCCACCCCAGATTCACCCCTCCACTTT. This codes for CASSSTPDSPLHF.

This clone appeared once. The CDR3 loop reads CASSPRVTSVSYEQYF. For the CDR3, the DNA is TGTGCCAGCTCACCACGGGTGACTAGCGTTTCCTACGAGCAGTACTTC. The chain combines TRBV18 with TRBJ2-7, with 8 bases fitting TRBD2. Trimming removed 1 base from V and 1 base from J; junction bases left unmatched: 6. From germline, CDR1 is KGHSH and CDR2 LQKENI. The CDR3 is made up of 16 amino acids.

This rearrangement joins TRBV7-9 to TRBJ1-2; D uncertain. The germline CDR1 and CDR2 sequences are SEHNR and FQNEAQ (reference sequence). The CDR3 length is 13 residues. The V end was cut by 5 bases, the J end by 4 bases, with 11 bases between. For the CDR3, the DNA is TGTGCCAGCAGCCCTACAGTTTCCTATGGCTACACCTTC. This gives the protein CASSPTVSYGYTF.

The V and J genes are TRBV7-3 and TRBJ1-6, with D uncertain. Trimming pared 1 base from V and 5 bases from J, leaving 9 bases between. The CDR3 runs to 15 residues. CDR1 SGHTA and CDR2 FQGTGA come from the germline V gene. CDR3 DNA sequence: TGTGCCAGCAGCTTAAACAGCATACATAATTCACCCCTCCACTTT. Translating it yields CASSLNSIHNSPLHF.